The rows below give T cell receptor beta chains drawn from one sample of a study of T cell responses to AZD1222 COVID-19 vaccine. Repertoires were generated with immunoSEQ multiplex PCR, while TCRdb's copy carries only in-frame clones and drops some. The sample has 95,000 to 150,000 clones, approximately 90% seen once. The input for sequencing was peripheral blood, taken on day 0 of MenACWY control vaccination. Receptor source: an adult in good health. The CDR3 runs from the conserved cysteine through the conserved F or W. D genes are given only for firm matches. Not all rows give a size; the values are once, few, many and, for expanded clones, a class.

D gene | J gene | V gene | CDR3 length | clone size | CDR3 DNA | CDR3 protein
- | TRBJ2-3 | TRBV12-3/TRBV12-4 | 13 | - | TGTGCCAGCACCCCGTTTGAGCAAGATACGCAGTATTTT | CASTPFEQDTQYF
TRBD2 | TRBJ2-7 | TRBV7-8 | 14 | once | TGTGCCAGCAGCTTATTGGCGGGGGACTACGAGCAGTACTTC | CASSLLAGDYEQYF
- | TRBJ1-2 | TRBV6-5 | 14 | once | TGTGCCAGCAGTAACCCCGGGGCCCCGAGGGGCTACACCTTC | CASSNPGAPRGYTF
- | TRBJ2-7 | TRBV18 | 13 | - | TGTGCCAGCTCACCCTTGGGGGATGGCGAGCAGTACTTC | CASSPLGDGEQYF
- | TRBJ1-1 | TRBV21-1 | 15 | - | TGTGCCAGCAGCAAAGACGGCAGAAAGAACACTGAAGCTTTCTTT | CASSKDGRKNTEAFF
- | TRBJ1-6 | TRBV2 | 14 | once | TGTGCCAGCAGACCCGGGACTACTAATTCACCCCTCCACTTT | CASRPGTTNSPLHF
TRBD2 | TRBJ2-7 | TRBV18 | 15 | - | TGTGCCAGCTCACAACTAGCGGGAGGAGGGAACGAGCAGTACTTC | CASSQLAGGGNEQYF
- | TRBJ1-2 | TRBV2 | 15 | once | TGTGCCAGCAGTGAAGCCGTCCCCCTCGTTGGAGCCTACACCTTC | CASSEAVPLVGAYTF
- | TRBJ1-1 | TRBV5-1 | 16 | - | TGCGCCAGCAGCTTAAACGACAGGAAACCGAACACTGAAGCTTTCTTT | CASSLNDRKPNTEAFF
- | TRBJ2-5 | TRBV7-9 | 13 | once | TGTGCCAGCAGCTTATCGGTGCAAGAGACCCAGTACTTC | CASSLSVQETQYF
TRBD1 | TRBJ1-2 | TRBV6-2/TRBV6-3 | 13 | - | TGTGCCAGCAGTGGCCACGACAGGGGCGCCTACACCTTC | CASSGHDRGAYTF
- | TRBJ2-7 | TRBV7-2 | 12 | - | TGTGCCAGCAGCTACCGAGGGGGCGAGCAGTACTTC | CASSYRGGEQYF
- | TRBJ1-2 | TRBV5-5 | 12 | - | TGTGCCAGCAGTCCAAATAACTATGGCTACACCTTC | CASSPNNYGYTF
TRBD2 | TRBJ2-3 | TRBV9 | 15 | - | TGTGCCAGCAGCGTAGGGCGGGGGATCACAGATACGCAGTATTTT | CASSVGRGITDTQYF
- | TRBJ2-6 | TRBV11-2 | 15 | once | TGTGCCAGCAGCTTAGTTGGGCCTGGGGCCAACGTCCTGACTTTC | CASSLVGPGANVLTF
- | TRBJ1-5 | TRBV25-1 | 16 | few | TGTGCCAGCAGTGAAGCCGCCACCCGGGGGCATCAGCCCCAGCATTTT | CASSEAATRGHQPQHF
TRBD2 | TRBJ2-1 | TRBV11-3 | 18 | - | TGTGCCAGCAGCTTAGACATTCTAGCGGGAGGGGGCCACAATGAGCAGTTCTTC | CASSLDILAGGGHNEQFF
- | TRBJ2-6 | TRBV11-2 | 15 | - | TGTGCCAGCAGCTTAGAGGGCTCTGGGGCCAACGTCCTGACTTTC | CASSLEGSGANVLTF
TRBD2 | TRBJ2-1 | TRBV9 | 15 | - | TGTGCCAGCAGCGCTGGCGGGAGGTGGTACAATGAGCAGTTCTTC | CASSAGGRWYNEQFF
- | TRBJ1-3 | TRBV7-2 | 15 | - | TGTGCCAGCAGCCCGGACAGATACTCTGGAAACACCATATATTTT | CASSPDRYSGNTIYF
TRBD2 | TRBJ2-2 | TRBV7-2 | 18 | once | TGTGCCAGCAGCTCAAAAACAATGGGACTAGCGGGATCTGGGGAGCTGTTTTTT | CASSSKTMGLAGSGELFF
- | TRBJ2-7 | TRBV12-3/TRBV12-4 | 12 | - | TGTGCCAGCAGTTTATTTGTCCACGAGCAGTACTTC | CASSLFVHEQYF
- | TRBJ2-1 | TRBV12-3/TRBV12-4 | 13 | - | TGTGCCAGCAGTTTAGCATTAGCGGAGTCTTGGTTCTTC | CASSLALAESWFF
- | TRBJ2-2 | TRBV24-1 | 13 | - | TGTGCCACCACCGGTTGGGGGACCGGGGAGCTGTTTTTT | CATTGWGTGELFF
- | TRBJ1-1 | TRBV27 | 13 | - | TGTGCCAGCAGTTTGGAGGGGAGTGGTGAAGCTTTCTTT | CASSLEGSGEAFF
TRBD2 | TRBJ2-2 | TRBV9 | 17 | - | TGTGCCAGCAGCTCCTCATCTAGCGGGAGGGTCACCGGGGAGCTGTTTTTT | CASSSSSSGRVTGELFF
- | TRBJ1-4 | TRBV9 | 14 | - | TGTGCCAGCAGTTCTCAGACCTACGGGGGAAAACTGTTTTTT | CASSSQTYGGKLFF
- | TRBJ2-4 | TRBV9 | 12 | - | TGTGCCAGCAGCCCCCGGGGAAACATTCAGTACTTC | CASSPRGNIQYF
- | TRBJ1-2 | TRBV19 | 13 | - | TGTGCCAGTACCATCGAGGGTAACTATGGCTACACCTTC | CASTIEGNYGYTF
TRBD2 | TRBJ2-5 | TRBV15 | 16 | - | TGTGCCACCAGTACCGGCATGGGGGAGGGCCCAGAGACCCAGTACTTC | CATSTGMGEGPETQYF
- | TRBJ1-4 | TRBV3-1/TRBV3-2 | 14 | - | TGTGCCACCCATCAGGGTGGAACTAATGAAAAACTGTTTTTT | CATHQGGTNEKLFF
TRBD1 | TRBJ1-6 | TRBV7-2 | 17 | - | TGTGCCAGCAGCGGGGGACAGGGGATATCCTATAATTCACCCCTCCACTTT | CASSGGQGISYNSPLHF
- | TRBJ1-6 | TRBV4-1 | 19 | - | TGCGCCAGCAGCCCTTGGACAGTTAAGAGACCATCCTATAATTCACCCCTCCACTTT | CASSPWTVKRPSYNSPLHF
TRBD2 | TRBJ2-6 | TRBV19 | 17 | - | TGTGCCAGTAGTATAGTAGCGGGAGGGCCTGGGGCCAACGTCCTGACTTTC | CASSIVAGGPGANVLTF
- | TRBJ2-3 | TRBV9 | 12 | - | TGTGCCAGCAGCGTTAACAGTGATACGCAGTATTTT | CASSVNSDTQYF
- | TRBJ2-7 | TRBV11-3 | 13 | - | TGTGCCAGCAGCTTAACCCTCTCGGGCGAGCAGTACTTC | CASSLTLSGEQYF
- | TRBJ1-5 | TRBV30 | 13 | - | TGTGCCTGGAGTGTTGCGGGTAATCAGCCCCAGCATTTT | CAWSVAGNQPQHF
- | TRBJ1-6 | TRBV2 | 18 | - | TGTGCCAGCAGCCTCCACGGGGCCGCGAGCTCCTATAATTCACCCCTCCACTTT | CASSLHGAASSYNSPLHF
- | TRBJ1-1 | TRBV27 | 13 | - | TGTGCCAGCAGGTGGGGAATGAACACTGAAGCTTTCTTT | CASRWGMNTEAFF
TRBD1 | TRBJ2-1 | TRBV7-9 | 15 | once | TGTGCCAGCAGCAAATTGACAGGGGGCATGAATGAGCAGTTCTTC | CASSKLTGGMNEQFF
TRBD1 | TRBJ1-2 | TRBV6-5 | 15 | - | TGTGCCAGCAGTCGAGCAGGGGGCGGTTACTATGGCTACACCTTC | CASSRAGGGYYGYTF
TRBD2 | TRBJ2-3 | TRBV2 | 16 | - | TGTGCCAGCAGTGAAGGGCTAGCGGACCGCACAGATACGCAGTATTTT | CASSEGLADRTDTQYF
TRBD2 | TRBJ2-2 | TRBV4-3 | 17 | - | TGCGCCAGCAGCCAAGATTTAGGACTAGCGGGGACCGGGGAGCTGTTTTTT | CASSQDLGLAGTGELFF
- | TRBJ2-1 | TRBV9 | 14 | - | TGTGCCAGCAGCGCCTGGATGGGGCGGAATGAGCAGTTCTTC | CASSAWMGRNEQFF
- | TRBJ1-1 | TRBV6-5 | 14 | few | TGTGCCAGCAGTTACTCAGCCGGGGGGACTGAAGCTTTCTTT | CASSYSAGGTEAFF
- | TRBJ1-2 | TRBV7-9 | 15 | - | TGTGCCAGCAGCTTCGAACCGGACAAGAGGGGGGGCTACACCTTC | CASSFEPDKRGGYTF
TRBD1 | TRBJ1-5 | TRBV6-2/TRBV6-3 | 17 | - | TGTGCCAGCAGTTACGCCCACCGGGACAGGGCTGGTCAGCCCCAGCATTTT | CASSYAHRDRAGQPQHF
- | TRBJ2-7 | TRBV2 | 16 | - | TGTGCCAGCAGTGAAATAACTGGGGTGGGAGCCTACGAGCAGTACTTC | CASSEITGVGAYEQYF
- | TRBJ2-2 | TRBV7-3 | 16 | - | TGTGCCAGCAGCTTAACGGGGGGACCGAACACCGGGGAGCTGTTTTTT | CASSLTGGPNTGELFF
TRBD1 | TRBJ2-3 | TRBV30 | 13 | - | TGTGCCTGGAGTGTGACAGGGGGAGATACGCAGTATTTT | CAWSVTGGDTQYF
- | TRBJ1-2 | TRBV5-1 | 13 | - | TGCGCCAGCAGGGACAGCTGGAGTTATGGCTACACCTTC | CASRDSWSYGYTF
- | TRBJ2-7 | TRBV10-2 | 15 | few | TGCGCCAGCAGTGAGATGAGAGCGGGCCCCTACGAGCAGTACTTC | CASSEMRAGPYEQYF
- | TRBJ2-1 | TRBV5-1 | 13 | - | TGCGCCAGCAGCTTGAGAGTCAACAATGAGCAGTTCTTC | CASSLRVNNEQFF
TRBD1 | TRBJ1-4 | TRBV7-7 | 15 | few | TGTGCCAGCAGCCCCGGACAGGGGAATAATGAAAAACTGTTTTTT | CASSPGQGNNEKLFF
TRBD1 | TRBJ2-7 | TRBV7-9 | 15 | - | TGTGCCAGCAGCTTCCCCGGGACAGGGGTGCGCGAGCAGTACTTC | CASSFPGTGVREQYF